A selection of T cell receptor beta chains follows, all from one sample in a study of blood T cell repertoires in COVID-19. TCRdb's table, derived via immunoSEQ multiplex PCR, lists solely in-frame clones and lacks some. The sample shows more than 250,000 clones, more than 75% of them seen only once. Source material: PBMCs or T cells enriched from blood (not recorded which). The receptors shown here come from a woman in her twenties or thirties who had recovered from COVID-19. CDR3s include the opening cysteine and the closing phenylalanine or tryptophan. D genes are given only for firm matches. Clone size is not always given. Where it is, it says once, few, many or a class for expanded clones.

j_gene,v_gene,d_gene,abundance,CDR3nt,CDR3aa
TRBJ1-6,TRBV5-1,TRBD1,-,TGCGCCAGCAGCTCACCGGGACAGGGAAGTTCACCCCTCCACTTT,CASSSPGQGSSPLHF
TRBJ2-5,TRBV2,-,-,TGTGCCAGCAGTGAAGTAGACGGAGGGGGGGTCGGGACCCAGTACTTC,CASSEVDGGGVGTQYF
TRBJ2-1,TRBV4-1,TRBD2,-,TGCGCCAGCAGCCACATCGGGGGGAATACAAATGAGCAGTTCTTC,CASSHIGGNTNEQFF
TRBJ2-3,TRBV4-2,TRBD1,-,TGTGCCAGCAGCCATGGACAGGGAGCCAGCACAGATACGCAGTATTTT,CASSHGQGASTDTQYF
TRBJ1-2,TRBV5-4,-,-,TGTGCCAGCAGCTTCAATGTGGTTCCAGGGGATTATGGCTACACCTTC,CASSFNVVPGDYGYTF
TRBJ2-1,TRBV2,TRBD1,-,TGTGCCAGCAGCGGGGACAGGGGGGGCTTCAATGAGCAGTTCTTC,CASSGDRGGFNEQFF
TRBJ1-4,TRBV28,-,-,TGTGCCAGCAGTTTAAGCGGGGCCAGCAATGAAAAACTGTTTTTT,CASSLSGASNEKLFF
TRBJ1-2,TRBV11-2,-,-,TGTGCCAGCAGCTTAAGCGCAGGGCTATTCTATGGCTACACCTTC,CASSLSAGLFYGYTF
TRBJ2-3,TRBV7-2,-,once,TGTGCCAGCAGCTTAGGGGCAGGGGTCGGGCTAAGCACAGATACGCAGTATTTT,CASSLGAGVGLSTDTQYF
TRBJ2-5,TRBV7-2,-,-,TGTGCCAGCAGCTTAGCTAGTTCGGGGGTTGACATCCTAAGCGAGACCCAGTACTTC,CASSLASSGVDILSETQYF
TRBJ2-3,TRBV10-3,TRBD2,-,TGTGCCATCTCTGGCGGGGGTCCCACAGATACGCAGTATTTT,CAISGGGPTDTQYF
TRBJ2-7,TRBV6-5,-,-,TGTGCCAGCAGGGCTGGGCTAGCGTTCGAGCAGTACTTC,CASRAGLAFEQYF
TRBJ1-1,TRBV27,-,-,TGTGCCAGCAGGGCAGGACTTCCTAACACTGAAGCTTTCTTT,CASRAGLPNTEAFF
TRBJ1-1,TRBV4-3,-,-,TGCGCCAGCAGCCAAGAGCTACCAGGGGTCAACACTGAAGCTTTCTTT,CASSQELPGVNTEAFF
TRBJ1-2,TRBV20-1,-,-,TGCAGTGCGAGGGAAATGGGGGGCTACACCTTC,CSAREMGGYTF
TRBJ1-2,TRBV11-2,-,-,TGTGCCAGCAGCTCGGTTGGGCTCCCGGGCTACACCTTC,CASSSVGLPGYTF
TRBJ1-1,TRBV27,-,-,TGTGCCAGCAGTTTATCGCCGGGGGGCACTGAAGCTTTCTTT,CASSLSPGGTEAFF
TRBJ1-5,TRBV19,-,-,TGTGCCAGTAGGCCAGGGGCAGGGATCGACTATAGCAATCAGCCCCAGCATTTT,CASRPGAGIDYSNQPQHF
TRBJ2-3,TRBV2,TRBD2,-,TGTGCCAGCGGGATAGCGGGGGGGCAAACAGATACGCAGTATTTT,CASGIAGGQTDTQYF
TRBJ1-1,TRBV6-5,-,once,TGTGCCAGCATGGACCACAGGTATATGAACACTGAAGCTTTCTTT,CASMDHRYMNTEAFF
TRBJ1-2,TRBV4-2,-,-,TGTGCCAGCAGCCAAGAAAGTAGGGGTGTCTATGGCTACACCTTC,CASSQESRGVYGYTF
TRBJ2-3,TRBV5-1,TRBD1,-,TGCGCCAGCAGCTTGGGGAGGTCCCAGGACAGGGGGCTCACAGATACGCAGTATTTT,CASSLGRSQDRGLTDTQYF
TRBJ2-7,TRBV6-5,-,-,TGTGCCAGCAGGGTTGGACCGGCCGGGGACGAGCAGTACTTC,CASRVGPAGDEQYF
TRBJ1-2,TRBV3-1/TRBV3-2,TRBD1,-,TGTGCCAGCAGCCTCCAAGCAGGGGGCAACTATGGCTACACCTTC,CASSLQAGGNYGYTF
TRBJ2-5,TRBV7-2,TRBD2,-,TGTGCCAGCAGCTCATCCGGGACTATTGAGACCCAGTACTTC,CASSSSGTIETQYF
TRBJ2-1,TRBV6-2/TRBV6-3,TRBD2,-,TGTGCCAGCAGTTGGGGGACTAGTAATGAGCAGTTCTTC,CASSWGTSNEQFF
TRBJ1-4,TRBV3-1/TRBV3-2,-,-,TGTGCCAGCAGCCATTCGGAGAATGAAAAACTGTTTTTT,CASSHSENEKLFF
TRBJ1-1,TRBV5-1,-,-,TGCGCCAGCAGCCGATGGACAGCCAATGATGAAGCTTTCTTT,CASSRWTANDEAFF
TRBJ1-1,TRBV6-5,-,-,TGTGCCAGCAGGCGGGCCCTGGAAGCTTTCTTT,CASRRALEAFF
TRBJ2-3,TRBV25-1,TRBD2,-,TGTGCCAGCAGTTTGAGCGGGGCATACACAGATACGCAGTATTTT,CASSLSGAYTDTQYF
TRBJ2-7,TRBV28,-,-,TGTGCCAGCAGACCCGTTGACAGATACTACGAGCAGTACTTC,CASRPVDRYYEQYF
TRBJ1-2,TRBV2,-,few,TGTGCCAGCACCCCCGGCGGGCAGACCTATGGCTACACCTTC,CASTPGGQTYGYTF
TRBJ1-2,TRBV2,TRBD1,-,TGTGCCAGCGGACAGGGATCGTCTGGCTACACCTTC,CASGQGSSGYTF
TRBJ1-4,TRBV28,-,-,TGTGCCAGCAGTGGGGGGATTGAAAAACTGTTTTTT,CASSGGIEKLFF
TRBJ2-3,TRBV11-3,-,-,TGTGCCAGCAGCCACCGGGACTCGGAAGATACGCAGTATTTT,CASSHRDSEDTQYF
TRBJ2-1,TRBV19,-,-,TGTGCCAGTAGTCCCGGGGTAGCGTCGAACTCCTACAATGAGCAGTTCTTC,CASSPGVASNSYNEQFF
TRBJ1-3,TRBV2,TRBD1,-,TGTGCCAGCGGACAGGTCTCTGGAAACACCATATATTTT,CASGQVSGNTIYF
TRBJ2-3,TRBV7-2,-,-,TGTGCCAGCAGCTTGGAGGGTCATGGGGCAGATACGCAGTATTTT,CASSLEGHGADTQYF
TRBJ2-1,TRBV9,TRBD1,-,TGTGCCAGCACGAGAACAGGGGTGGGGGAGCAGTTCTTC,CASTRTGVGEQFF
TRBJ1-5,TRBV7-2,TRBD1,-,TGTGCCAGCAGCATGCGACAGGGGGCCCATCAGCCCCAGCATTTT,CASSMRQGAHQPQHF
TRBJ1-4,TRBV28,TRBD1,once,TGTGCCAGCAGTTTGAACAGGGGGCTATATGAAAAACTGTTTTTT,CASSLNRGLYEKLFF
TRBJ2-1,TRBV11-1,-,once,TGTGCCAGCAGCCCCGCGGTAGCGGCCTACAATGAGCAGTTCTTC,CASSPAVAAYNEQFF
TRBJ2-5,TRBV25-1,TRBD1,-,TGTGCCAGCAGTTCCTCAGGGGGAAGGGAGACCCAGTACTTC,CASSSSGGRETQYF
TRBJ1-5,TRBV28,-,few,TGTGCCAGCAGTGATACCTTAGGGGTCCCCAATCAGCCCCAGCATTTT,CASSDTLGVPNQPQHF
TRBJ2-2,TRBV7-2,TRBD1,few,TGTGCCAGCAGCCGTAGGGAGGCCGGGACAGGGGACACCGGGGAGCTGTTTTTT,CASSRREAGTGDTGELFF
TRBJ1-1,TRBV29-1,-,-,TGCAGCGTGTCGGGGGGGGAAGCGTCTGAAGCTTTCTTT,CSVSGGEASEAFF
TRBJ2-5,TRBV5-4,TRBD1,-,TGTGCCAGCAGCGTTGACCCGGGACAGGGGACCTCCCAAGAGACCCAGTACTTC,CASSVDPGQGTSQETQYF
TRBJ2-2,TRBV6-5,-,-,TGTGCCAGCAGCCAGGGTAGGGACACCGGGGAGCTGTTTTTT,CASSQGRDTGELFF
TRBJ1-6,TRBV5-1,-,-,TGCGCCAGCAGCCTTTCAGAAAATTCACCCCTCCACTTT,CASSLSENSPLHF
TRBJ2-1,TRBV7-9,TRBD2,-,TGTGCCAGCAGCTTAGTGGGTAGCGGGGGCCTGAGCTCCTACAATGAGCAGTTCTTC,CASSLVGSGGLSSYNEQFF
TRBJ1-6,TRBV6-5,-,-,TGTGCCAGCCGGACAGTTAATTCACCCCTCCACTTT,CASRTVNSPLHF
TRBJ1-2,TRBV27,TRBD1,-,TGTGCCAGCAGTCTAGACAGGGACTATGGCTACACCTTC,CASSLDRDYGYTF
TRBJ1-1,TRBV19,TRBD1,-,TGTGCCAGTAGTCCGTGGGACAGGGGGAACACTGAAGCTTTCTTT,CASSPWDRGNTEAFF
TRBJ1-6,TRBV2,-,-,TGTGCCAGCAGCCGAGGCGGGACCGCGGATTCACCCCTCCACTTT,CASSRGGTADSPLHF
TRBJ2-2,TRBV19,-,-,TGTGCCAGTAGTATGGTAGGGAGTAACACCGGGGAGCTGTTTTTT,CASSMVGSNTGELFF
TRBJ2-1,TRBV7-9,TRBD2,-,TGTGCCAGCAGCTTAGGTGTTGAGCGGGGAGGCTACAATGAGCAGTTCTTC,CASSLGVERGGYNEQFF
TRBJ2-7,TRBV24-1,TRBD1,-,TGTGCCACCAGTGATTCGCCGGACAGGGCCATCGCCTACGAGCAGTACTTC,CATSDSPDRAIAYEQYF
TRBJ1-4,TRBV3-1/TRBV3-2,TRBD1,-,TGTGCCAGCAGCCAGACTGGGACAGGACGAAATGAAAAACTGTTTTTT,CASSQTGTGRNEKLFF
TRBJ1-4,TRBV4-2,TRBD1,-,TGTGCCAGCAGCCAAGAAAGACAGGGGGCAACTAATGAAAAACTGTTTTTT,CASSQERQGATNEKLFF
TRBJ1-5,TRBV25-1,-,-,TGTGCCAGCAGTGATTCCGGTTTCGCCTCAAATCAGCCCCAGCATTTT,CASSDSGFASNQPQHF